Following are 26 T cell receptor beta chains from one sample sequenced in a study of T cell responses to AZD1222 COVID-19 vaccine. Clones were sequenced by immunoSEQ multiplex PCR, and TCRdb holds only the in-frame ones, with some missing. This sample has 85,000 or so clones; under 95% occur once, and the top ten carry 9.5% to 13%. The material sequenced was peripheral blood, taken 28 days after the second AZD1222 dose. The receptors originated from an adult who received the AZD1222 COVID-19 vaccine.

The V gene is TRBV28, the J gene TRBJ1-1; 7 bases fit TRBD1. Trimming took 10 bases from V and 4 from J; bases not matched to a gene: 12. This CDR3 contains 14 residues. Germline V gene sequence: CDR1 MDHEN, CDR2 SYDVKM. CDR3 DNA: TGTGCCACCCGTTTAGGGGGCGTGAGCACTGAAGCTTTCTTT. It codes for CATRLGGVSTEAFF. The variable domain in full, completed from reference TRBV28 and TRBJ1-1, reads DVKVTQSSRYLVKRTGEKVFLECVQDMDHENMFWYRQDPGLGLRLIYFSYDVKMKEKGDIPEGYSVSREKKERFSLILESASTNQTSMYLCATRLGGVSTEAFFGQGTRLTVV.

This clone was seen only once. The CDR3 DNA reads as TGTGCCAGCAGCGATCCTGAACAGGGGGCTGGACTAGCCTATAGCTACGAGCAGTACTTC. Translated: CASSDPEQGAGLAYSYEQYF. The V and J genes are TRBV2 and TRBJ2-7; D may be TRBD1 (9 bases). The CDR3 covers 20 residues. Germline values: CDR1 SNHLY, CDR2 FYNNEI. Trimming left V 6 bases short and J 3 bases short, with 33 bases between.

The chain carries TRBV12-3 or TRBV12-4 and TRBJ1-1; 7 nucleotides agree with TRBD1. Trimming took 8 bases from V and 4 from J; bases not matched to a gene: 4. The CDR3 is made up of 12 amino acids. In nucleotides, the CDR3 is TGTGCCAGCGCCAACAGGGGCACTGAAGCTTTCTTT. Translating gives CASANRGTEAFF.

The V call is TRBV6-1, the J call TRBJ1-4; maybe TRBD1 (5 bases). Germline CDR1 and CDR2: MNHNS and SASEGT. Trimming took 1 base from V and 0 from J, leaving 6 bases between them. The CDR3 spans 15 residues. CDR3 sequence (DNA): TGTGCCAGCAGTGAAGGGGACGCAACTAATGAAAAACTGTTTTTT. Translating it yields CASSEGDATNEKLFF.

This chain joins TRBV28 and TRBJ1-6; D remains ambiguous. The CDR3 runs to 15 residues. V lost 2 bases and J lost 7, with 12 bases in between. The germline V gene encodes CDR1 MDHEN and CDR2 SYDVKM. DNA of the CDR3: TGTGCCAGCAGTTTAAGCCCCCGGGAAAATTCACCCCTCCACTTT. Protein: CASSLSPRENSPLHF.

V gene TRBV28 combines with J gene TRBJ1-5; no reliable D call. CDR3 size: 13 residues. Germline V CDR1 and CDR2: MDHEN, SYDVKM. Trimming pared 10 bases from V and 1 base from J, leaving 11 bases between. CDR3 residues: CANRGGSNQPQHF. The CDR3 DNA sequence: TGTGCCAATCGGGGAGGGAGCAATCAGCCCCAGCATTTT. Full variable domain (outside the CDR3, taken from reference TRBV28 and TRBJ1-5): DVKVTQSSRYLVKRTGEKVFLECVQDMDHENMFWYRQDPGLGLRLIYFSYDVKMKEKGDIPEGYSVSREKKERFSLILESASTNQTSMYLCANRGGSNQPQHFGDGTRLSIL.

The chain is built from TRBV3-1 (or the pseudogene TRBV3-2) and TRBJ1-3; D is uncertain. CDR1 and CDR2 from the germline V gene are LGHDT and YNNKEL (reference sequence). The CDR3 loop spans 16 amino acids. V shed 4 bases and J shed 0 bases, with 13 bases lying between them. The CDR3 DNA sequence: TGTGCCAGCAGCCCTAGGACGGCTAACTCTGGAAACACCATATATTTT. This encodes CASSPRTANSGNTIYF.

The rearrangement joins TRBV7-9 to TRBJ2-3; 12 nucleotides align to TRBD2. The V gene end was trimmed by 4 bases and the J gene end by 6 bases; junction bases not matched to a gene: 5. The CDR3 has 15 amino acids. Germline assignment: CDR1 SEHNR and CDR2 FQNEAQ (reference sequence). CDR3 in amino acids: CASSSGLAGEDTQYF. The CDR3 DNA reads TGTGCCAGCAGCTCGGGACTAGCGGGCGAGGATACGCAGTATTTT. The full variable domain, rest sourced from reference TRBV7-9 and TRBJ2-3, is DTGVSQNPRHKITKRGQNVTFRCDPISEHNRLYWYRQTLGQGPEFLTYFQNEAQLEKSRLLSDRFSAERPKGSFSTLEIQRTEQGDSAMYLCASSSGLAGEDTQYFGPGTRLTVL.

The V gene is TRBV5-5, the J gene TRBJ1-2; TRBD1 is a possible D gene (6 bases). Trimming took off 0 bases at V and 0 bases at J, with 6 bases between the two ends. The CDR3 has 14 residues. Germline values: CDR1 SGHKS, CDR2 YYEKEE (reference sequence). The CDR3 loop reads CASSLDRANYGYTF. The DNA of the CDR3 is TGTGCCAGCAGCTTGGACAGGGCTAACTATGGCTACACCTTC.

This chain joins TRBV3-1 (or the pseudogene TRBV3-2) and TRBJ2-5, with 11 nucleotides matching TRBD2. The CDR3 length is 16 residues. The ends lost 4 bases at V and 1 base at J; junction bases unmatched: 5. CDR1 and CDR2 (germline): LGHDT, YNNKEL (reference sequence). CDR3 protein: CASSRGTSGLQETQYF. The CDR3 nucleotides read TGTGCCAGCAGCCGCGGGACTAGCGGCCTCCAAGAGACCCAGTACTTC.

The chain links TRBV29-1 to TRBJ1-1, with D hard to call. Trimming shortened V by 7 bases and J by 2 bases, and 20 bases separated the two germline ends. The CDR3 extends over 15 amino acids. Germline V gene data show CDR1 as SQVTM and CDR2 as ANQGSEA. This chain's CDR3 is CSAGGIRTVNTEAFF. CDR3 DNA: TGCAGCGCGGGAGGGATAAGGACCGTCAACACTGAAGCTTTCTTT.

The V gene is TRBV5-1, the J gene TRBJ1-4; D gene uncertain. Germline V gene lookup returns CDR1 SGHRS and CDR2 YFSETQ. The V gene lost 2 bases and the J gene lost 5 bases, with 10 bases spanning the gap. The CDR3 has 14 residues. The CDR3 DNA sequence: TGCGCCAGCAGCTTCCGGGCCATGAATGAAAAACTGTTTTTT. Protein: CASSFRAMNEKLFF.

This chain uses TRBV19 with TRBJ1-2; possible D gene TRBD1, 6 bases. Germline V gene data show CDR1 as LNHDA and CDR2 as SQIVND (reference sequence). The germline V and J ends were trimmed by 9 bases and 6 bases, with 23 bases remaining between them. The CDR3 spans 15 residues. In nucleotides, the CDR3 is TGTGCCAGCGAACAAACAGGGTGGGGGGCGGATGGCTACACCTTC. This translates into CASEQTGWGADGYTF.

V is TRBV18 and J is TRBJ2-1; the D gene is possibly TRBD1 (5 bases). The ends were cut back, 1 base at V and 7 bases at J, with 11 bases in the middle. CDR3 size: 14 residues. Germline V gene sequence: CDR1 KGHSH, CDR2 LQKENI. CDR3 sequence reads: CASSPQRGKNEQFF. Here the CDR3 DNA reads TGTGCCAGCTCACCACAAAGGGGAAAGAATGAGCAGTTCTTC.

The chain carries TRBV7-3 and TRBJ2-6, with D unresolved. V lost 1 base to trimming and J lost 3 bases, with 19 bases between them. Germline lookup yields CDR1 SGHTA and CDR2 FQGTGA. This CDR3 has 19 amino acids. The CDR3 reads CASSLNLGQASGGANVLTF. The DNA for the CDR3 is TGTGCCAGCAGCTTAAACCTCGGGCAGGCTAGTGGTGGGGCCAACGTCCTGACTTTC.

The chain uses TRBV6-5 and TRBJ1-2, with 11 bases lining up with TRBD1. V was clipped by 5 bases and J by 8 bases; unmatched bases: 4. The length of the CDR3 is 13 residues. Germline CDR1 MNHEY, CDR2 SVGAGI. The CDR3 bases are TGTGCCAGCAGTACGGGACAGGGGGTCGGCTACACCTTC. Its translation: CASSTGQGVGYTF.

The chain employs TRBV7-6 and TRBJ2-7; D not certain. Trimming pared 3 bases from V and 4 bases from J, leaving 4 bases between. The CDR3 loop spans 11 amino acids. Germline V lookup: CDR1 SGHVS, CDR2 FNYEAQ. CDR3 in amino acids: CASSFMYEQYF. In nucleotides, the CDR3 is TGTGCCAGCAGCTTTATGTACGAGCAGTACTTC.

The V gene is TRBV24-1, the J gene TRBJ1-1; D not resolved. This CDR3 spans 12 amino acids. The V gene's germline CDR1 is KGHDR and CDR2 SFDVKD. Trimming left V 9 bases short and J 2 bases short, with 9 bases between. The CDR3 reads CATAEANTEAFF. For the CDR3, the DNA is TGTGCCACCGCGGAGGCTAACACTGAAGCTTTCTTT.

This clone was seen more than once but under ten times. Other DNA sequences in this sample translate to the same CDR3. The V and J genes are TRBV7-9 and TRBJ1-6; perhaps TRBD1 as D (6 bases). CDR3 length: 16 amino acids. Per the germline V gene, CDR1 is SEHNR and CDR2 is FQNEAQ (reference sequence). The V and J ends lost 1 base and 4 bases respectively, with 11 bases between them. The CDR3 region has the DNA TGTGCCAGCAGCTTAGGGCAGGGGTTTTATAATTCACCCCTCCACTTT. Its protein product is CASSLGQGFYNSPLHF. Looking up the rest from reference TRBV7-9 and TRBJ1-6 gives the full variable domain: DTGVSQNPRHKITKRGQNVTFRCDPISEHNRLYWYRQTLGQGPEFLTYFQNEAQLEKSRLLSDRFSAERPKGSFSTLEIQRTEQGDSAMYLCASSLGQGFYNSPLHFGNGTRLTVT.

V usage is TRBV6-5 and J usage is TRBJ1-1, with a possible D match to TRBD1 (5 bases). CDR1 and CDR2 from the germline V gene are MNHEY and SVGAGI. The CDR3 totals 14 residues. V lost 0 bases, J lost 4 bases, and 9 bases lay in between. The CDR3 loop is CASSYSMGGTEAFF. DNA of the CDR3: TGTGCCAGCAGTTACTCCATGGGGGGCACTGAAGCTTTCTTT.

CDR3 sequence (DNA): TGTGCCAGCAGTTCGGGGGGTTGGGAGGGGACCTCTGGAAACACCATATATTTT. It encodes CASSSGGWEGTSGNTIYF. The rearrangement uses TRBV28 and TRBJ1-3; weak D call: TRBD1 (5 bases). The CDR3 has 18 residues. Looked up from germline, CDR1 is MDHEN and CDR2 is SYDVKM. Trimming took 4 bases from V and 0 from J, leaving 19 bases between them.

The V call is TRBV10-2, the J call TRBJ1-1; TRBD1 matches 12 bases. Trimming cost V 6 bases and J 7 bases; bases outside gene matches: 9. The CDR3 is 15 residues long. In germline, CDR1 is WSHSY, CDR2 SAAADI. CDR3 residues: CASRAGTGGSNEAFF. The CDR3 DNA sequence: TGCGCCAGCAGGGCCGGGACAGGGGGCTCCAATGAAGCTTTCTTT.

The V and J genes are TRBV3-1 (or the pseudogene TRBV3-2) and TRBJ2-4; D gene unclear. CDR1 and CDR2 from the germline V gene are LGHDT and YNNKEL (reference sequence). Trimming shortened V by 0 bases and J by 9 bases, and 6 bases separated the two germline ends. This CDR3 region has 12 residues. The CDR3: CASSQDYVIQYF. The CDR3 bases are TGTGCCAGCAGCCAAGATTACGTCATTCAGTACTTC.

This sequence joins TRBV11-2 and TRBJ2-7; D gene ambiguous. This CDR3 has 14 residues. Trimming stripped 6 bases from V and 2 bases from J, with 14 bases between. Germline V gene sequence: CDR1 SGHAT, CDR2 FQNNGV. The CDR3 region is CASSRSDGPYEQYF. The CDR3 DNA reads as TGTGCCAGCAGTCGTTCGGACGGTCCCTACGAGCAGTACTTC.

This chain uses TRBV19 with TRBJ1-4; 11 positions match TRBD1. CDR3 length: 14 residues. Trimming took 7 bases from V and 8 from J; bases not matched to a gene: 6. CDR1 is LNHDA, CDR2 SQIVND, per germline (reference sequence). CDR3 sequence reads: CASTPGQGGEKLFF. CDR3 bases: TGTGCCAGTACCCCGGGACAGGGGGGGGAAAAACTGTTTTTT.

The chain joins TRBV25-1 to TRBJ1-4, with D possibly being TRBD1 (5 bases). Germline loops: CDR1 MGHDK, CDR2 SYGVNS. V shed 3 bases and J shed 0 bases, with 8 bases lying between them. This CDR3 has 15 amino acids. CDR3 sequence: CASSEGVATNEKLFF. DNA of the CDR3: TGTGCCAGCAGTGAGGGGGTTGCAACTAATGAAAAACTGTTTTTT. Filled out from reference TRBV25-1 and TRBJ1-4, the complete variable domain reads EADIYQTPRYLVIGTGKKITLECSQTMGHDKMYWYQQDPGMELHLIHYSYGVNSTEKGDLSSESTVSRIRTEHFPLTLESARPSHTSQYLCASSEGVATNEKLFFGSGTQLSVL.